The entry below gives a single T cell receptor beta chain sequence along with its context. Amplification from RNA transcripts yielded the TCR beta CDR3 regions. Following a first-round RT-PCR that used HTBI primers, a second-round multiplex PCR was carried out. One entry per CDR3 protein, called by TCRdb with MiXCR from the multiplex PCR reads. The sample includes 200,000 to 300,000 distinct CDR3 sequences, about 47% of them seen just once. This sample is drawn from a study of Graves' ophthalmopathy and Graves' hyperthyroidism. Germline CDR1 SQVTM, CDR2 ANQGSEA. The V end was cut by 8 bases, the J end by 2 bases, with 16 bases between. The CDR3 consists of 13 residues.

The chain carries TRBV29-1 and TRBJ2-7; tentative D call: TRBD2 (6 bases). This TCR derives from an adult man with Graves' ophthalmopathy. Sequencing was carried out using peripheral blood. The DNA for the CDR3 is TGCAGCAGTCTGACTAGGGGACCCTACGAGCAGTACTTC. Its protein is CSSLTRGPYEQYF.